This TCR beta chain was sequenced in a study of cytomegalovirus exposure and HLA in healthy donors. PCR amplification relied on 60 Vbeta primers (plus 13 Jbeta primers). Here immunoSEQ multiplex PCR was the method, and the copy in TCRdb shows in-frame clones only, minus some. The sample yields about 130,000 clones, approximately 87% seen once. Germline V lookup: CDR1 MNHEY, CDR2 SMNVEV (reference sequence). After removal of 0 bases from V and 7 bases from J, the junction contained 8 bases not matched to a gene. This CDR3 spans 15 amino acids. Study-level findings and limits: Productive status was seen about 90% or about 30% of the time for most TCR beta V segments in an earlier analysis. Presence/absence analysis assumed near-uniform sequencing depth across donors.

Points on this clone: The antigen remains unidentified.

Sequencing was carried out using PBMCs. This TCR was recovered from a woman in her twenties or thirties in good health and CMV-seronegative. This chain joins TRBV27 and TRBJ1-2; 7 nucleotides agree with TRBD1. The chain's CDR3 is CASSLSKGGAFGYTF. CDR3 DNA sequence: TGTGCCAGCAGTTTATCGAAAGGGGGCGCGTTTGGCTACACCTTC.